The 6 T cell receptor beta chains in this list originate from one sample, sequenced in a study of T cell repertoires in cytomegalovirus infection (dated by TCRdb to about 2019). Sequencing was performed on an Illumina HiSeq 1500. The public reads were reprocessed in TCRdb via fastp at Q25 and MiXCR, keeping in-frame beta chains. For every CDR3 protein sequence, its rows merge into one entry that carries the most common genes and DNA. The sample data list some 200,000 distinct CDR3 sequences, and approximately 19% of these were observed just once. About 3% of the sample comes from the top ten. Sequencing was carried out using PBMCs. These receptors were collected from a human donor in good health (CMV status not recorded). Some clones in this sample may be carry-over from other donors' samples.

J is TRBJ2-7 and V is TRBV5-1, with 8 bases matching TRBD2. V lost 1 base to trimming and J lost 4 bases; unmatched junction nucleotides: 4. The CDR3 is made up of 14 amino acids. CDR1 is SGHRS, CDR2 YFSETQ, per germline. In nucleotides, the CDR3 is TGCGCCAGCAGCTTGCGGGAGGGTGTGTACGAGCAGTACTTC. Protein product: CASSLREGVYEQYF.

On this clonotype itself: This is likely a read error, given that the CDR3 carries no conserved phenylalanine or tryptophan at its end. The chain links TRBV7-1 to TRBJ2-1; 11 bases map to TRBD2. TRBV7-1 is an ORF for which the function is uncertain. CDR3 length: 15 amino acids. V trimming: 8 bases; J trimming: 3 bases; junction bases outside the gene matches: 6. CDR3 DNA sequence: TGTGCCAGCCGCACCGGGACTAGCGGCTACAATGAGCAGTTCTCC. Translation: CASRTGTSGYNEQFS.

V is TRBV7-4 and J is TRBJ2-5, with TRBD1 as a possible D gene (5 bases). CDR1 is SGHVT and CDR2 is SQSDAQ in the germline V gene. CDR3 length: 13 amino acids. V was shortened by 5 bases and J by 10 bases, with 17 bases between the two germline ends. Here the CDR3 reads CASSPPGQEHQYF. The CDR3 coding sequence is TGTGCCAGCAGCCCCCCAGGACAAGAGCACCAGTACTTC.

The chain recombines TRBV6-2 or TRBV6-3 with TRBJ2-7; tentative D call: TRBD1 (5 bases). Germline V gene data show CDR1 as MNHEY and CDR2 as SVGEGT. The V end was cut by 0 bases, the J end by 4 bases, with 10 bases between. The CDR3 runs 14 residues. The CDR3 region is CASSYSPRGYEQYF. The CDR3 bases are TGTGCCAGCAGTTACTCTCCTAGGGGATACGAGCAGTACTTC.

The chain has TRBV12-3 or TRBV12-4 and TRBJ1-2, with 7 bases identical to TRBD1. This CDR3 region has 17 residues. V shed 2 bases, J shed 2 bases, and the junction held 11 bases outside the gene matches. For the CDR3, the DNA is TGTGCCAGCAGTTTAAAAGGGGGGAGGGGGCGAAACTATGGCTACACCTTC. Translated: CASSLKGGRGRNYGYTF.

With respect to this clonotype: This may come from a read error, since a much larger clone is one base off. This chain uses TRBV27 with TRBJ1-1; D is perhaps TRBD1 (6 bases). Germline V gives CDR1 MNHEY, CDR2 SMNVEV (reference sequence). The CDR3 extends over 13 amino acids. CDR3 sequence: CASRAWGGTEASF. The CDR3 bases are TGTGCCAGCAGAGCGTGGGGGGGCACTGAAGCTTCCTTT.